This TCR beta chain was sequenced in a study of T cells in Graves' hyperthyroidism and ophthalmopathy. Study in general: Peripheral blood was taken when the disease was first diagnosed, before any treatment began.

In its sample, this clonotype was seen a few times. Its antigen remains unknown. Amplification of TCR beta CDR3 regions was performed using RNA transcripts as template. HTBI primers were used for first-round RT-PCR of the TCR CDR3. One entry per CDR3 protein, called by TCRdb with MiXCR from the multiplex PCR reads. The sample contains about 350,000 distinct CDR3 sequences, approximately 15% of which appear only once. Whole-study findings and limits: It was a median about 7.1 months before onset that the model predicted ophthalmopathy.

CDR1 and CDR2 from the germline V gene are LGHNA and YSLEER. Trimming left V 1 base short and J 3 bases short, with 10 bases between. This CDR3 contains 14 residues. For Graves' hyperthyroidism to be stable, ophthalmopathy could not progress within 18 months. Source material: blood. The sequence was collected from a young woman with Graves' hyperthyroidism. This chain connects TRBV4-3 to TRBJ2-7; D gene ambiguous. The CDR3 loop is CASSQGVGYYEQYF. In nucleotides, the CDR3 is TGCGCCAGCAGCCAAGGGGTGGGATACTACGAGCAGTACTTC.